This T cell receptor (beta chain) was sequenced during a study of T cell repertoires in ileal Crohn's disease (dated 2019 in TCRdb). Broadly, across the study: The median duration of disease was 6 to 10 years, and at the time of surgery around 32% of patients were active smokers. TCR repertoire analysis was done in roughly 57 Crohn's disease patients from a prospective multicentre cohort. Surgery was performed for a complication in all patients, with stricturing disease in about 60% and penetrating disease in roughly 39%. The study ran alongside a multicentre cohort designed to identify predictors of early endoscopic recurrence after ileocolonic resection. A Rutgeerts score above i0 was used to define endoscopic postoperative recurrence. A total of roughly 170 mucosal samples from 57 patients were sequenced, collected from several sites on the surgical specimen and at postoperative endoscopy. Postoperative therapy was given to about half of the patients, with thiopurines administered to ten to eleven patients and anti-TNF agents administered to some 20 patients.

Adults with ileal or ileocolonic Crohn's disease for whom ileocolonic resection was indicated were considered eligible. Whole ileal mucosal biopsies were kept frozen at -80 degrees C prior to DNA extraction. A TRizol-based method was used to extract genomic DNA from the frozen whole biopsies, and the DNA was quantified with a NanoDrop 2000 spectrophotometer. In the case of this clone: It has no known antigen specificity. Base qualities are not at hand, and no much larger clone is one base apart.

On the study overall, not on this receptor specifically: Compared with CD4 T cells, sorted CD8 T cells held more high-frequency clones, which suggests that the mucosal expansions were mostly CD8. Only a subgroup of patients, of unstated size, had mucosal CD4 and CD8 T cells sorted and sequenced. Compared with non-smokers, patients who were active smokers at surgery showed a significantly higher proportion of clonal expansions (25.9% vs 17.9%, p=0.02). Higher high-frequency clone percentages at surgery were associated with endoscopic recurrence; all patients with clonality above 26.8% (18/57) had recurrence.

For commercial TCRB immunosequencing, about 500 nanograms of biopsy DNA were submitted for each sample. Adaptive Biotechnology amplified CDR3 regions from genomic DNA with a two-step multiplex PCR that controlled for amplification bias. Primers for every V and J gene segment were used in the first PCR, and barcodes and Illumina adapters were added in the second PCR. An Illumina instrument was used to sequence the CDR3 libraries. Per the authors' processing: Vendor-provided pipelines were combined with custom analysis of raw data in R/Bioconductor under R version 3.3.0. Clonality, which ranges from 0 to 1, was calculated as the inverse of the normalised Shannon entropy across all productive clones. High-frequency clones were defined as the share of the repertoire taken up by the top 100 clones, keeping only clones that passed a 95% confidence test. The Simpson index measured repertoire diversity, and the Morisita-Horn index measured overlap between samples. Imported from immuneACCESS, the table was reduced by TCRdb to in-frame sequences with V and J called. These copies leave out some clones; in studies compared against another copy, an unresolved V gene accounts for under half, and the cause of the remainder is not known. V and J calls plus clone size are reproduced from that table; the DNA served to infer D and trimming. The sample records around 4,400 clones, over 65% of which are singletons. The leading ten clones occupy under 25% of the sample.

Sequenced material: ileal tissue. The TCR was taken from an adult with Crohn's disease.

The CDR3 sequence is CATSRGGGLNEKLFF. The DNA is TGTGCCACCAGCAGAGGAGGGGGCTTAAATGAAAAACTGTTTTTT. The rearranged segments are TRBV15 and TRBJ1-4; 7 central nucleotides agree with TRBD1. V is pruned by 1 base and J by 5 bases, leaving 4 bases of the junction without a gene match. The CDR3 measures 15 amino acids from cysteine to phenylalanine. The kept DNA is CDR3 alone, 45 bases in frame from the first base. CDR1 and CDR2 (LNHNV, YYDKDF) derive from the germline V gene (reference sequence).